The 6 T cell receptor beta chains presented below share a single source sample, sequenced in a study of early T cells in non-severe SARS-CoV-2 infection (dated by TCRdb to 2020 to 2022). Library method: 5' RACE. Sequenced on a NextSeq 500. TCRdb reprocessing: public reads trimmed at Q25 with fastp, clones called with MiXCR, in-frame beta chains kept. One record per CDR3 amino acid sequence lists the most common genes and DNA. Across this sample there are some 19,000 distinct CDR3 sequences, with approximately 4.1% seen only once. The top ten clonotypes cover around 7.3% of the sample. The specimen sequenced was whole blood. These TCRs come from an adult who was a healthcare worker with PCR-confirmed SARS-CoV-2 infection or an uninfected control (not recorded which).

This clonotype was counted at least ten times. The gene calls are TRBV5-8 and TRBJ2-1; D ambiguous. Trimming took off 0 bases at V and 7 bases at J, with 14 bases between the two ends. The CDR3 is 15 residues long. Germline values: CDR1 SGHTS, CDR2 YDEGEE. CDR3 residues: CASSLGLYAGNEQFF. CDR3 nucleotides: TGTGCCAGCAGCTTGGGCTTATACGCCGGGAATGAGCAGTTCTTC. The full variable domain, with the rest looked up from reference TRBV5-8 and TRBJ2-1, is EAGVTQSPTHLIKTRGQQATLRCSPISGHTSVYWYQQALGLGLQFLLWYDEGEERNRGNFPPRFSGRQFPNYSSELNVNALELEDSALYLCASSLGLYAGNEQFFGPGTRLTVL.

This clonotype is medium-sized within its sample. The rearrangement uses TRBV12-3 or TRBV12-4 and TRBJ1-1; D is undetermined. The V and J ends lost 5 bases and 2 bases respectively, with 3 bases between them. This CDR3 contains 11 residues. The CDR3 reads CASSRNTEAFF. DNA of the CDR3: TGTGCCAGCAGTCGAAACACTGAAGCTTTCTTT.

Relative to its sample, this clonotype is medium-sized. This rearrangement joins TRBV19 to TRBJ2-1, with D unclear. Between the trimmed V and J ends, which lost 5 bases and 6 bases, there was a span of 17 bases. Germline V gene lookup returns CDR1 LNHDA and CDR2 SQIVND (reference sequence). CDR3 size: 15 residues. CDR3 DNA sequence: TGTGCCAGTAGTCCCCACCCCTCGGTAATCAATGAGCAGTTCTTC. The encoded protein is CASSPHPSVINEQFF.

The V and J genes are TRBV2 and TRBJ2-3, with D possibly being TRBD1 or TRBD2 (5 bases each). The CDR3 contains 15 residues. V was clipped by 4 bases and J by 5 bases, with 16 bases between them. CDR1 is SNHLY and CDR2 is FYNNEI in the germline V gene. The CDR3 nucleotides are TGTGCCAGCAGTGTCGGGACCTCCACGGGAGATACGCAGTATTTT. This gives the protein CASSVGTSTGDTQYF. Based on the CDR3 plus reference TRBV2 and TRBJ2-3, the full variable domain is EPEVTQTPSHQVTQMGQEVILRCVPISNHLYFYWYRQILGQKVEFLVSFYNNEISEKSEIFDDQFSVERPDGSNFTLKIRSTKLEDSAMYFCASSVGTSTGDTQYFGPGTRLTVL.

This clonotype was counted many times. The rearrangement links TRBV21-1 to TRBJ2-7. TRBV21-1 is recorded as a pseudogene. The CDR3 sequence is 11 residues long. DNA for the CDR3: TGTGCCAGCAGCAAAGGCTACGAGCAGTACTTC. This codes for CASSKGYEQYF.

This clonotype appeared many times. The chain uses TRBV6-1 and TRBJ1-3; possible D gene TRBD1, 6 bases. V dropped 3 bases and J dropped 6 bases, with 9 bases sitting between them. This CDR3 comprises 13 residues. Germline V gene sequence: CDR1 MNHNS, CDR2 SASEGT. The CDR3 sequence is CASSDRDKNTIYF. CDR3 DNA sequence: TGTGCCAGCAGTGACCGGGACAAAAACACCATATATTTT.